These T cell receptor beta chains were read from a single sample in a study of T cells in Graves' hyperthyroidism and ophthalmopathy. TCRdb redid the calling of the multiplex PCR reads with MiXCR, one entry per CDR3 protein. The table has 600,000 or so distinct CDR3 sequences, approximately 44% seen once. Sequenced material: peripheral blood or thyroid tissue (not recorded which). These receptors were collected from a woman aged 18-29 years with Graves' hyperthyroidism. Each CDR3 is given with its conserved first and last residue. The order of the fields is clone size, D gene, J gene, V gene, CDR3 protein, CDR3 DNA. A D gene is named only where the DNA matches it firmly. Where a row states a size, it is once, few, many or the class of an expanded clone; other rows omit it.

clone_size: many
d_call: TRBD1
j_call: TRBJ1-5
v_call: TRBV2
cdr3_aa: CASRMGQGGSNQPQHF
cdr3_nt: TGTGCCAGCAGAATGGGACAGGGAGGGAGCAATCAGCCCCAGCATTTT

clone_size: many
d_call: -
j_call: TRBJ1-2
v_call: TRBV14
cdr3_aa: CASSQVGYGYTF
cdr3_nt: TGTGCCAGCAGCCAAGTTGGTTATGGCTACACCTTC

clone_size: -
d_call: -
j_call: TRBJ1-5
v_call: TRBV10-3
cdr3_aa: CASSEGNGQPQHF
cdr3_nt: TGTGCCAGCAGTGAGGGGAATGGTCAGCCCCAGCATTTT

clone_size: few
d_call: -
j_call: TRBJ1-1
v_call: TRBV6-6
cdr3_aa: CASRMGLNTEAFF
cdr3_nt: TGTGCCAGCAGGATGGGACTTAACACTGAAGCTTTCTTT

clone_size: many
d_call: -
j_call: TRBJ1-1
v_call: TRBV10-3
cdr3_aa: CAIGRGTEAFF
cdr3_nt: TGTGCCATAGGGAGGGGGACTGAAGCTTTCTTT

clone_size: few
d_call: -
j_call: TRBJ1-5
v_call: TRBV7-9
cdr3_aa: CASSLGQGWSQPQHF
cdr3_nt: TGTGCCAGCAGCTTAGGGCAGGGTTGGAGTCAGCCCCAGCATTTT

clone_size: -
d_call: -
j_call: TRBJ1-6
v_call: TRBV7-2
cdr3_aa: CARGQGRRESPLHF
cdr3_nt: TGTGCCAGGGGCCAAGGAAGGAGGGAATCACCCCTCCACTTT

clone_size: many
d_call: TRBD1
j_call: TRBJ1-5
v_call: TRBV20-1
cdr3_aa: CSADDRGNQPQHF
cdr3_nt: TGCAGTGCTGACGACAGGGGCAATCAGCCCCAGCATTTT

clone_size: -
d_call: -
j_call: TRBJ1-3
v_call: TRBV2
cdr3_aa: CASSLAFRVSGNTIYF
cdr3_nt: TGTGCCAGCAGCTTGGCCTTCAGGGTCTCTGGAAACACCATATATTTT

clone_size: -
d_call: -
j_call: TRBJ2-5
v_call: TRBV25-1
cdr3_aa: CASSEFGDETQYF
cdr3_nt: TGTGCCAGCAGTGAATTTGGGGACGAGACCCAGTACTTC